This T cell receptor (beta chain) was recovered during a study of blood T cell repertoires in COVID-19. Those enrolled, adults aged roughly 18 to 89 years, came from some 23 US areas. Before they entered the study, exposed participants had met a COVID-19 case within 2 weeks. The CDR3 consists of 14 residues. V was pared by 6 bases and J by 2 bases, with 13 bases between. Germline V gene data show CDR1 as SGHAT and CDR2 as FQNNGV. Under the authors' procedure: Using reference gene primer amplification, nucleated cell counts were estimated. Sequencing used immunoSEQ multiplex PCR; TCRdb keeps in-frame clones, though not all of them. That table gives V, J and clone size, and the DNA gave D and trimming. The sample lists around 170,000 clones, approximately 80% occurring once.

The TCR was taken from a man aged 55 to 70 who had been exposed to COVID-19. This chain joins TRBV11-2 and TRBJ2-5; no clear D. Sequenced: PBMCs or T cells enriched from blood (not recorded which). The DNA for the CDR3 is TGTGCCAGCAGTCTTGCTGGCGGTCAAGAGACCCAGTACTTC. This codes for CASSLAGGQETQYF.